The text below deals with one T cell receptor beta chain. The antigen is undetermined. This sample stems from a study of blood T cells in healthy people across ages. Using a J-beta primer mix together with a sample-barcoded 5' primer, a second PCR was run for roughly 7 to 12 cycles. TCRdb recomputed calls from the 5' RACE reads with MiXCR, one row per CDR3 protein. This table has roughly 700,000 distinct CDR3 sequences, around 49% appearing once. The study's findings and limits: Among long-lived donors, naive CD4+ cells were more numerous and diversity higher than in aged donors. Estimated diversity, derived from one million T cells, was regarded as an underestimate.

Healthy Russian Caucasian donors spanned ages about 6 to 100 years. The V end lost 4 bases, the J end lost 3 bases, and 13 bases lay between the germline ends. Germline loops: CDR1 SGHRS, CDR2 YFSETQ. The CDR3 contains 14 residues. This clonotype was sampled from a woman aged 60-75 years in good health. The specimen was blood. The chain is built from TRBV5-1 and TRBJ1-1; possibly TRBD1 for D (5 bases). This CDR3 is CASSAILQDTEAFF. The CDR3 nucleotides are TGCGCCAGCAGCGCGATTCTACAGGACACTGAAGCTTTCTTT.